This T cell receptor (beta chain) was identified in a study of T-cell reconstitution after alpha-beta-depleted transplantation in children (dated by TCRdb to about 2016). For the study in its entirety: Using TCR repertoire profiling, the study followed T-cell immune reconstitution in a quantitative way in children after TCRalphabeta/CD19-depleted allogeneic hematopoietic cell transplantation. Overall results and qualifications from the work: The apparently early recovery of alphabetaT-cell counts about two months after transplant reportedly depended on only several hundred rapidly expanded clones that came from non-depleted graft cells. In some patients, high TCRbeta diversity at day 60 was attributed to recipient T cells and intrathymic progenitors that had survived conditioning. Over subsequent months, a decline in hyperexpanded clone frequencies was noted, and after one year, T-cell counts and TCRbeta diversity were mostly ascribed to newly produced T cells.

The treatment or condition label on this specimen signifies: allogeneic hematopoietic cell transplantation with graft depleted of TCRalphabeta T cells and CD19 B cells. Transplant recipients were children who received TCRalphabeta/CD19-depleted allogeneic hematopoietic cell grafts. This clonotype has a handful of counts. Its target antigen remains unknown. Per-base quality was not reported, and no clone a single base away is much larger than it. The germline V gene (reference sequence) provides CDR1 SEHNR and CDR2 FQNEAQ. V loses 6 bases at its end and J loses 9 bases; junction bases beyond the gene matches: 5. CDR3 length: 12 amino acids, cysteine to phenylalanine. Left in the record is the CDR3 DNA by itself, 36 bases read in frame from the first base. The method behind the library was PCR. Sequencer: Illumina HiSeq 2500. TCR libraries were prepared with molecular barcoding, using unique molecular identifiers to normalize TCRbeta repertoire quantification. TCRdb reprocessed the public reads (quality trimming at Q25 with fastp, clone calling with MiXCR) and kept in-frame beta chains. Rows are combined by CDR3 protein, so each entry shows the most common genes and DNA. The table for this sample lists about 460,000 distinct CDR3 sequences; roughly 11% of them were counted only once. About 15% of the sample is in the top ten clones.

The chain links TRBV7-9 with TRBJ2-1; a stretch of 7 junction bases matches TRBD1. This receptor was obtained from a female patient between 2 and 15 years old who had a stem cell transplant for aplastic anemia, so the T cells may come from the graft donor. The sample in question was PBMCs, mostly from graft donor cells, obtained 180 days after TCRalphabeta/CD19-depleted stem cell transplant. Here the CDR3 is given as CASRAGGFEQFF. The nucleotide sequence reads TGTGCCAGCAGGGCAGGGGGATTTGAGCAGTTCTTC.